These 29 T cell receptor beta chains were sequenced from one sample in a study of human T cells and chemical hapten exposure. Time point reported: patch test 1, 2 weeks after DPC sensitization. The treatment denotes: therapeutic diphenylcyclopropenone sensitization with weekly scalp DPC. TCRdb re-derived calls from the RACE reads in MiXCR, one entry per CDR3 protein. The sample includes more than 150,000 distinct CDR3 sequences, 14% seen only once; the top ten take less than 2%. The source was whole blood, collected in connection with sensitization to the hapten diphenylcyclopropenone (DPC). These receptors were obtained from a woman aged 25 to 39 with alopecia areata. Some clones in this sample may be carry-over from other donors' samples.

This chain connects TRBV4-3 to TRBJ2-3; D possibly matches TRBD1 or TRBD2 (5 bases each). V lost 3 bases, J lost 9 bases, and 25 bases lay in between. Germline CDR1 LGHNA, CDR2 YSLEER. CDR3 length equals 17 residues. The CDR3 DNA follows: TGCGCCAGCAGCCACGCTCCCGAGGGGCTCCGCAAGAGAACGCAGTATTTT. Amino acids: CASSHAPEGLRKRTQYF.

This clonotype was detected ten times or more. This chain links TRBV9 with TRBJ2-3; D not resolved. The germline V gene encodes CDR1 SGDLS and CDR2 YYNGEE. This CDR3 comprises 13 residues. V gave up 0 bases and J gave up 4 bases, with 6 bases separating them. CDR3 nucleotides: TGTGCCAGCAGCGTAGCCCCGTCAGATACGCAGTATTTT. Translating gives CASSVAPSDTQYF.

This clonotype was seen at least ten times. The chain employs TRBV12-3 or TRBV12-4 and TRBJ2-6, with D possibly matching TRBD1 (6 bases). The CDR3 covers 15 residues. Between the trimmed V and J ends, which lost 5 bases and 2 bases, there was a span of 10 bases. The CDR3 nucleotides read TGTGCCAGCAGTCAACAGGGAGCTGGGGCCAACGTCCTGACTTTC. Its translation is CASSQQGAGANVLTF.

The V gene is TRBV6-2 or TRBV6-3, the J gene TRBJ2-5, with 8 bases fitting TRBD1. CDR1 and CDR2 from the germline V gene are MNHEY and SVGEGT. The CDR3 consists of 14 residues. Trimming at V came to 2 bases and at J to 5 bases, leaving 4 bases not matched to a gene. The CDR3 DNA reads TGTGCCAGCAGTTACCGGACAGGGACGGAGACCCAGTACTTC. Translation gives CASSYRTGTETQYF.

This clonotype was observed a handful of times. The V gene is TRBV6-5, the J gene TRBJ1-1; TRBD1 might be the D (5 bases). CDR3 length equals 14 residues. From germline, CDR1 is MNHEY and CDR2 SVGAGI. Trimming pared 6 bases from V and 1 base from J, leaving 12 bases between. CDR3 in DNA: TGTGCCAGCAGGAACAGGATGGGGAACACTGAAGCTTTCTTT. The encoded protein is CASRNRMGNTEAFF.

This clonotype was seen many times. The V call is TRBV7-9, the J call TRBJ2-1; possibly TRBD1 or TRBD2 for D (6 bases each). The germline gives CDR1 SEHNR, CDR2 FQNEAQ (reference sequence). The CDR3 length is 14 residues. Trimming took 3 bases from V and 8 from J, leaving 14 bases between them. The CDR3 protein is CASSFLGGSHEQFF. Written as DNA, the CDR3 is TGTGCCAGCAGCTTCTTAGGGGGGTCTCATGAGCAGTTCTTC. Looking up the rest from reference TRBV7-9 and TRBJ2-1 gives the full variable domain: DTGVSQNPRHKITKRGQNVTFRCDPISEHNRLYWYRQTLGQGPEFLTYFQNEAQLEKSRLLSDRFSAERPKGSFSTLEIQRTEQGDSAMYLCASSFLGGSHEQFFGPGTRLTVL.

This clonotype was detected a few times. The chain couples TRBV6-5 to TRBJ2-3, with a tentative D call TRBD1 (6 bases). Trimming stripped 0 bases from V and 0 bases from J, with 13 bases between. The CDR3 loop spans 17 amino acids. Germline V gene data show CDR1 as MNHEY and CDR2 as SVGAGI. Written as DNA, the CDR3 is TGTGCCAGCAGTTACTCGAACCCAGGGGTGAGCACAGATACGCAGTATTTT. It translates to CASSYSNPGVSTDTQYF.

This clonotype showed up many times. The J gene is TRBJ1-5, the V gene TRBV2; 7 bases match TRBD1. With V trimmed by 5 bases and J by 6 bases, 7 bases remained unmatched. CDR3 size: 14 residues. The germline V gene encodes CDR1 SNHLY and CDR2 FYNNEI. The CDR3 bases are TGTGCCAGCAGTTTCGAGGGGGCGGGTCAGCCCCAGCATTTT. This encodes CASSFEGAGQPQHF.

This clonotype has more than one count but fewer than ten. The genes are TRBV3-1 and TRBJ1-2; D unresolved. CDR1 is LGHDT, CDR2 YNNKEL, per germline (reference sequence). This CDR3 region has 15 residues. V was shortened by 5 bases and J by 4 bases, with 17 bases between the two germline ends. In DNA form, the CDR3 reads TGTGCCAGCAGCAACGGGCCTGGCACCTCCTATGGCTACACCTTC. It yields the protein CASSNGPGTSYGYTF.

This clonotype was counted a few times. V and J are TRBV6-1 and TRBJ1-1; 7 nucleotides align to TRBD1. CDR3 size: 15 residues. CDR1 is MNHNS, CDR2 SASEGT, per germline. The V segment lost 5 bases and the J segment 1 base; nucleotides outside the gene matches: 7. The CDR3 coding sequence is TGTGCCAGCAGTCCGGGGAGACAGGGGAACACTGAAGCTTTCTTT. Amino acids: CASSPGRQGNTEAFF.

This clonotype has ten or more counts. The V and J genes are TRBV29-1 and TRBJ2-1, with D possibly being TRBD2 (5 bases). The V gene lost 4 bases and the J gene lost 6 bases, with 10 bases spanning the gap. Germline lookup yields CDR1 SQVTM and CDR2 ANQGSEA. The length of the CDR3 is 12 residues. The CDR3 coding sequence is TGCAGCGTTGTTCTAGGAGGCAATGAGCAGTTCTTC. Its translation: CSVVLGGNEQFF.

V usage is TRBV7-8 and J usage is TRBJ2-2, with D unclear. Trimming removed 5 bases from V and 10 bases from J, with 5 bases in between. The CDR3 consists of 10 residues. Germline V gives CDR1 SGHVS, CDR2 FQNEAQ. CDR3 coding DNA: TGTGCCAGCAGCAACCTGGAGCTGTTTTTT. Translated: CASSNLELFF. Supplemented by reference TRBV7-8 and TRBJ2-2, the full variable domain reads GAGVSQSPRYKVAKRGQDVALRCDPISGHVSLFWYQQALGQGPEFLTYFQNEAQLDKSGLPSDRFFAERPEGSVSTLKIQRTQQEDSAVYLCASSNLELFFGEGSRLTVL.

The V and J genes are TRBV12-3 or TRBV12-4 and TRBJ1-1, with TRBD1 identical over 7 bases. With 6 bases clipped from V and 1 base from J, the junction kept 5 bases outside the gene matches. The CDR3 runs to 14 residues. DNA for the CDR3: TGTGCCAGCAGCCTTAGACAGGGGAACACTGAAGCTTTCTTT. Translated, it gives CASSLRQGNTEAFF.

This chain joins TRBV6-5 and TRBJ2-3; TRBD1 matches 7 bases. J gave up 0 bases and V 2 bases, and 2 bases lay outside the gene matches. The CDR3 totals 15 residues. The germline V gene has CDR1 MNHEY and CDR2 SVGAGI. The CDR3 DNA sequence: TGTGCCAGCAGTTACGAGGACAGGAGCACAGATACGCAGTATTTT. Amino acids: CASSYEDRSTDTQYF.

This clonotype was seen a handful of times. As DNA, the CDR3 is TGCAGTGCTAGAGATTACCGGACAGGGCGGGACATTCAGTACTTC. It translates to CSARDYRTGRDIQYF. The chain is built from TRBV20-1 and TRBJ2-4; 8 nucleotides match TRBD1. This CDR3 contains 15 residues. V shed 0 bases, J shed 8 bases, and the junction held 9 bases outside the gene matches. CDR1 DFQATT and CDR2 SNEGSKA come from the germline V gene (reference sequence).

The chain recombines TRBV12-3 or TRBV12-4 with TRBJ2-6; no reliable D call. Deletions cut 0 bases from V and 4 bases from J, with 7 bases between. CDR3 length: 15 residues. CDR3 DNA sequence: TGTGCCAGCAGTTTAGCTGGGCCCGGGGCCAACGTCCTGACTTTC. It is translated as CASSLAGPGANVLTF.

The chain is built from TRBV6-2 or TRBV6-3 and TRBJ1-6; no firm D call. The germline V gene has CDR1 MNHEY and CDR2 SVGEGT. V lost 2 bases to trimming and J lost 7 bases, with 9 bases between them. The CDR3 loop spans 14 amino acids. In DNA form, the CDR3 reads TGTGCCAGCAGTTACCACAGCGGGAATTCACCCCTCCACTTT. Protein product: CASSYHSGNSPLHF.

Concerning this clonotype itself: The CDR3 carries no conserved terminal phenylalanine or tryptophan, so it likely arises from a read error. This chain joins TRBV29-1 and TRBJ1-1; weak D call: TRBD1 (5 bases). The CDR3 runs 14 residues. Trimming removed 6 bases at V and 2 bases at J, with 16 bases between. Germline CDR1 SQVTM, CDR2 ANQGSEA. CDR3 in amino acids: CSVGTGLFNTEAFL. CDR3 coding DNA: TGCAGCGTCGGGACGGGTCTTTTTAACACTGAAGCTTTCCTT.

CDR3 loop: CASGGTGHYYGYTF. Here the CDR3 DNA reads TGTGCCAGCGGGGGGACAGGACATTACTATGGCTACACCTTC. The V call is TRBV6-5, the J call TRBJ1-2, with 8 bases identical to TRBD1. V was clipped by 8 bases and J by 3 bases; unmatched bases: 8. CDR1 MNHEY and CDR2 SVGAGI come from the germline V gene. CDR3 size: 14 residues.

This clonotype was counted a few times. The rearrangement joins TRBV5-4 to TRBJ2-1, with TRBD2 identical over 8 bases. The germline CDR1 and CDR2 sequences are SGHNT and YYREEE (reference sequence). The CDR3 is made up of 17 amino acids. V lost 4 bases, J lost 7 bases, and 16 bases stayed unmatched. The CDR3 loop reads CASSLSITGGAANEQFF. DNA for the CDR3: TGTGCCAGCAGCCTGAGCATTACGGGAGGGGCTGCGAATGAGCAGTTCTTC. The full variable domain, its missing parts supplied by reference TRBV5-4 and TRBJ2-1, is ETGVTQSPTHLIKTRGQQVTLRCSSQSGHNTVSWYQQALGQGPQFIFQYYREEENGRGNFPPRFSGLQFPNYSSELNVNALELDDSALYLCASSLSITGGAANEQFFGPGTRLTVL.

This clonotype occurred a few times. The J gene is TRBJ2-7, the V gene TRBV9, with TRBD1 identical over 8 bases. V dropped 4 bases and J dropped 2; count of bases not matched to a gene: 8. CDR1 is SGDLS, CDR2 YYNGEE, per germline. The CDR3 extends over 15 amino acids. This chain's CDR3 is CASSLGQGETYEQYF. Here the CDR3 DNA reads TGTGCCAGCAGCTTAGGACAGGGTGAGACCTACGAGCAGTACTTC.

The V call is TRBV28, the J call TRBJ2-7, with D uncertain. In germline, CDR1 is MDHEN, CDR2 SYDVKM. The CDR3 spans 15 residues. The V end was cut by 2 bases, the J end by 0 bases, with 11 bases between. CDR3 DNA sequence: TGTGCCAGCAGTTTAGCGCTTCCCTCCTCCTACGAGCAGTACTTC. Amino acid sequence: CASSLALPSSYEQYF.

This clonotype was detected many times. This chain connects TRBV21-1 to TRBJ1-5; the table's TRBD1 call for D was not verified on the DNA. TRBV21-1 is assigned pseudogene status. The CDR3 length is 16 residues. The CDR3 DNA follows: TGTGCCAGCAGCAAAGTAGGGGCAGGGGAAGATCAGCCCCAGCATTTT. As protein: CASSKVGAGEDQPQHF.

This clonotype was observed many times. The rearrangement joins TRBV5-4 to TRBJ1-2; no clear D gene. The germline CDR1 and CDR2 sequences are SGHNT and YYREEE (reference sequence). This CDR3 spans 13 amino acids. Trimming cost V 0 bases and J 2 bases, with 5 bases left between them. For the CDR3, the DNA is TGTGCCAGCAGCTTGGTTGCGAACTATGGCTACACCTTC. It specifies CASSLVANYGYTF.

This clonotype was counted only a few times. This sequence joins TRBV11-3 and TRBJ1-4, with unresolved D. The V gene lost 3 bases and the J gene lost 4 bases, with 6 bases spanning the gap. The CDR3 has 13 residues. Germline values: CDR1 SGHNT, CDR2 YENEEA. The chain's CDR3 is CASSFNSNEKLFF. The CDR3 DNA follows: TGTGCCAGCAGCTTCAACAGTAATGAAAAACTGTTTTTT.

This clonotype was observed at least ten times. The CDR3 reads CASFDRVNQPQHF. DNA for the CDR3: TGTGCCAGCTTTGACAGGGTCAATCAGCCCCAGCATTTT. This chain uses TRBV6-6 with TRBJ1-5; 7 bases line up with TRBD1. The V segment lost 8 bases and the J segment 3 bases; nucleotides outside the gene matches: 4. CDR3 length: 13 amino acids. The germline V gene encodes CDR1 MNHNY and CDR2 SVGAGI (reference sequence).

The V call is TRBV11-2, the J call TRBJ1-4; D not certain. Trimming removed 2 bases from V and 13 bases from J, with 17 bases in between. The CDR3 runs 14 residues. Germline lookup yields CDR1 SGHAT and CDR2 FQNNGV. In nucleotides, the CDR3 is TGTGCCAGCAGCTTATTGACTGCTGGGTCCGGACTGTTTTTT. This encodes CASSLLTAGSGLFF.

V and J are TRBV27 and TRBJ1-6, with D hard to call. The V gene lost 2 bases and the J gene lost 6 bases, with 11 bases spanning the gap. In germline, CDR1 is MNHEY, CDR2 SMNVEV (reference sequence). This CDR3 comprises 15 residues. CDR3 sequence (DNA): TGTGCCAGCAGTTTAATGAGTTCGGGTAATTCACCCCTCCACTTT. Its translation is CASSLMSSGNSPLHF.

This clonotype was counted between two and nine times. The chain links TRBV7-2 to TRBJ2-5; TRBD2 agrees at 10 bases. In germline, CDR1 is SGHTA, CDR2 FQGNSA. The trim removed 8 bases at V and 3 bases at J, leaving 6 bases unmatched. The CDR3 loop spans 14 amino acids. This CDR3 is CASGTSDHKETQYF. CDR3 sequence (DNA): TGTGCCAGCGGGACTAGCGACCATAAAGAGACCCAGTACTTC.